Each of the 8 T cell receptor beta chains below was sequenced from the same sample in a study of OX40 agonist ivuxolimab in advanced cancers. TCRdb keeps only in-frame clones here, not all; method: immunoSEQ multiplex PCR. This sample has about 100,000 clones, with about nine tenths found just once. Sequencing used CD4+ or CD8+ T cells sorted from blood, obtained in a trial of the OX40 agonist ivuxolimab. Receptors were obtained from an adult with an advanced solid tumor such as melanoma, head and neck, liver or kidney cancer.

This chain links TRBV18 with TRBJ2-5; 9 nucleotides match TRBD1. From germline, CDR1 is KGHSH and CDR2 LQKENI. Losses at the gene ends were 3 bases for V and 7 bases for J; bases not matched to a gene: 9. The CDR3 loop spans 15 amino acids. The CDR3 protein is CASSPPGQGIATQYF. The CDR3 nucleotides read TGTGCCAGCTCACCCCCGGGACAGGGCATCGCGACCCAGTACTTC.

In this sample, this clone turned up a few times. This rearrangement joins TRBV7-2 to TRBJ1-1, with 7 positions matching TRBD1. Per the germline V gene, CDR1 is SGHTA and CDR2 is FQGNSA. This CDR3 contains 13 residues. The ends lost 1 base at V and 6 bases at J; junction bases unmatched: 2. CDR3 sequence reads: CASSLDRGSEAFF. The CDR3 nucleotides are TGTGCCAGCAGCTTAGACAGGGGATCTGAAGCTTTCTTT.

V is TRBV5-1 and J is TRBJ2-7; 8 bases agree with TRBD2. The germline gives CDR1 SGHRS, CDR2 YFSETQ. The V gene end was trimmed by 2 bases and the J gene end by 2 bases; junction bases not matched to a gene: 6. The CDR3 sequence is 15 residues long. The CDR3 region is CASSFTSGSTYEQYF. CDR3 nucleotides: TGCGCCAGCAGCTTTACTAGCGGAAGCACCTACGAGCAGTACTTC. Together with reference TRBV5-1 and TRBJ2-7, the CDR3 gives the full variable domain: KAGVTQTPRYLIKTRGQQVTLSCSPISGHRSVSWYQQTPGQGLQFLFEYFSETQRNKGNFPGRFSGRQFSNSRSEMNVSTLELGDSALYLCASSFTSGSTYEQYFGPGTRLTVT.

This chain links TRBV28 with TRBJ2-7, with 8 bases identical to TRBD2. V shed 6 bases and J 0 bases; nucleotides not matched to a gene: 7. The CDR3 runs to 15 residues. Germline values: CDR1 MDHEN, CDR2 SYDVKM. The CDR3 sequence is CASRDSGKVSYEQYF. The CDR3 region has the DNA TGTGCCAGCAGGGATAGCGGGAAAGTCTCCTACGAGCAGTACTTC.

This clone occurred once. The chain couples TRBV6-5 to TRBJ2-1; 7 bases line up with TRBD1. The CDR3 contains 16 residues. J was trimmed by 5 bases and V by 2 bases; bases with no gene match: 9. Germline assignment: CDR1 MNHEY and CDR2 SVGAGI. CDR3 sequence (DNA): TGTGCCAGCAGTTACCCAGGGGGAGCTTCTGACAATGAGCAGTTCTTC. This gives the protein CASSYPGGASDNEQFF.

The sample holds one count of this clone. V is TRBV11-2 and J is TRBJ2-7; D remains unclear. This CDR3 spans 14 amino acids. Germline loops: CDR1 SGHAT, CDR2 FQNNGV. Deletions cut 0 bases from V and 1 base from J, with 7 bases between. The CDR3 is CASSLDSPSYEQYF. The CDR3 DNA is TGTGCCAGCAGCTTAGATAGTCCGTCCTACGAGCAGTACTTC. The full variable domain, with the rest looked up from reference TRBV11-2 and TRBJ2-7, is EAGVAQSPRYKIIEKRQSVAFWCNPISGHATLYWYQQILGQGPKLLIQFQNNGVVDDSQLPKDRFSAERLKGVDSTLKIQPAKLEDSAVYLCASSLDSPSYEQYFGPGTRLTVT.

This chain joins TRBV5-1 and TRBJ2-2, with 7 bases aligning to TRBD1. There are 15 residues in the CDR3. Germline values: CDR1 SGHRS, CDR2 YFSETQ. The ends lost 0 bases at V and 1 base at J; junction bases unmatched: 0. The CDR3 DNA sequence: TGCGCCAGCAGCTTGGGACAGGGGAACACCGGGGAGCTGTTTTTT. This gives the protein CASSLGQGNTGELFF.

The genes are TRBV5-1 and TRBJ2-1; TRBD1 might be the D (6 bases). The V end was cut by 0 bases, the J end by 10 bases, with 8 bases between. The CDR3 extends over 12 amino acids. In germline, CDR1 is SGHRS, CDR2 YFSETQ. CDR3 sequence: CASSLVGTEQFF. CDR3 coding DNA: TGCGCCAGCAGCTTGGTCGGGACAGAGCAGTTCTTC.